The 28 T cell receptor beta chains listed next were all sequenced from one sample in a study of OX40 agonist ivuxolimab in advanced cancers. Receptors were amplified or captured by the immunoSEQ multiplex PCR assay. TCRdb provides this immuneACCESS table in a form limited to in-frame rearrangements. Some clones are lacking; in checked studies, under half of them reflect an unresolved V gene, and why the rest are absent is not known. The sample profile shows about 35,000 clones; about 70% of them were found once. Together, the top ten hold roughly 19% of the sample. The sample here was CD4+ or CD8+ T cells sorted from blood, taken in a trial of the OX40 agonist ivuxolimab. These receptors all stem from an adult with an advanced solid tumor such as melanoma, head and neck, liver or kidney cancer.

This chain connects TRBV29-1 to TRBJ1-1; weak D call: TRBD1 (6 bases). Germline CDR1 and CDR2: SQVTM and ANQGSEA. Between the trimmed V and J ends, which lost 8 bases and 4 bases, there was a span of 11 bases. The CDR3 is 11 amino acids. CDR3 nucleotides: TGCAGCCCAAAGGGGGTCACTGAAGCTTTCTTT. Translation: CSPKGVTEAFF.

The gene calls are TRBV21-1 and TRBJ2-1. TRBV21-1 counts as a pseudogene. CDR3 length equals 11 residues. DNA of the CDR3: TGTGCCAGCAGCGCTGCTCCTGAGCAGTTCTTC. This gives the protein CASSAAPEQFF.

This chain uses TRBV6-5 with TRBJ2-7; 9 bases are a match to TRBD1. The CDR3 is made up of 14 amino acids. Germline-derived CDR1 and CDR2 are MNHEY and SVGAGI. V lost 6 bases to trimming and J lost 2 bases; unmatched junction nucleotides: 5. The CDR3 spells CASRLGQGPYEQYF. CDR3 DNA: TGTGCCAGCAGGCTGGGACAGGGTCCCTACGAGCAGTACTTC.

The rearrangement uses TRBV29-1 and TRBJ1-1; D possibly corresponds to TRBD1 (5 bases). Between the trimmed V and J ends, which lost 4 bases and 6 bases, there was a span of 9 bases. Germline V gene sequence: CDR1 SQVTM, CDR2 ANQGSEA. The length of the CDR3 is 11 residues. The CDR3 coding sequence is TGCAGCGTTGCAAGGGACTCTGAAGCTTTCTTT. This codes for CSVARDSEAFF.

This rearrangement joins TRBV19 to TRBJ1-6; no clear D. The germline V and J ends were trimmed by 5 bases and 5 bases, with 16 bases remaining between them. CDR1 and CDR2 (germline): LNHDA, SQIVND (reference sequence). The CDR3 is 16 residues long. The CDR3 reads CASSVRIGSHNSPLHF. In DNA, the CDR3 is TGTGCCAGTAGTGTCCGGATTGGCAGCCATAATTCACCCCTCCACTTT.

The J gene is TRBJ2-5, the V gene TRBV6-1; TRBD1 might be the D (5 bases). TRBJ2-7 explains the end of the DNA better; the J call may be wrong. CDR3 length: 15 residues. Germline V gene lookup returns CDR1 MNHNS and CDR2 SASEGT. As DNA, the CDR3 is TGTGCCAGCAGTGATTGGTCAGGGCCTTCCTACGAGCAGTACTTC. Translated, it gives CASSDWSGPSYEQYF.

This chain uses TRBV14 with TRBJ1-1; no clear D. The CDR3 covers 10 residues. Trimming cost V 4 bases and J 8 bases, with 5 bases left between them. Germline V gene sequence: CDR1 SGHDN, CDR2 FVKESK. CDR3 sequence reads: CASSLQEAFF. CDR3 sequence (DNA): TGTGCCAGCAGCCTCCAAGAAGCTTTCTTT.

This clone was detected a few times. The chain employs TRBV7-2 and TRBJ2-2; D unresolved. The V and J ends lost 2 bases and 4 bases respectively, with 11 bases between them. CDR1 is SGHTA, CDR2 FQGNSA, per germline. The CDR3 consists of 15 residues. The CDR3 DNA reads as TGTGCCAGCAGCTTAAACCTGCCCGGCACCGGGGAGCTGTTTTTT. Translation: CASSLNLPGTGELFF.

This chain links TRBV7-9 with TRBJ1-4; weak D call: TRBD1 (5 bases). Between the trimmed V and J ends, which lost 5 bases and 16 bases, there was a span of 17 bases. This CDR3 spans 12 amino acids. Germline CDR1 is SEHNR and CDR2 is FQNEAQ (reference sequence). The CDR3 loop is CASSLVGAGQFF. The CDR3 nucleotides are TGTGCCAGCAGCCTCGTAGGGGCAGGGCAGTTTTTT.

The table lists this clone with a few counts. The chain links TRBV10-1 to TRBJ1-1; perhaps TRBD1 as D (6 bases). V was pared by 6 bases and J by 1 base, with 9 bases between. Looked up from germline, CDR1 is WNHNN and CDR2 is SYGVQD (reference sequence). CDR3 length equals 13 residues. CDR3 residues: CASSTGRNTEAFF. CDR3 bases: TGCGCCAGCAGCACAGGGCGGAACACTGAAGCTTTCTTT.

The CDR3 bases are TGTGCCAGCAGCCCCTCTCGGGTTGGCTACACCTTC. Its translation is CASSPSRVGYTF. The chain has TRBV11-2 and TRBJ1-2, with D hard to call. CDR1 is SGHAT and CDR2 is FQNNGV in the germline V gene. Trimming cost V 5 bases and J 7 bases, with 11 bases left between them. The CDR3 runs to 12 residues.

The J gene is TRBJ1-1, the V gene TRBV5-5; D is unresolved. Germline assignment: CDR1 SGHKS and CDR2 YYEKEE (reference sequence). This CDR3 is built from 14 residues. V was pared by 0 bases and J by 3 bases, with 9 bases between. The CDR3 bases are TGTGCCAGCAGCTTGGACCCTCACGACACTGAAGCTTTCTTT. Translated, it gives CASSLDPHDTEAFF.

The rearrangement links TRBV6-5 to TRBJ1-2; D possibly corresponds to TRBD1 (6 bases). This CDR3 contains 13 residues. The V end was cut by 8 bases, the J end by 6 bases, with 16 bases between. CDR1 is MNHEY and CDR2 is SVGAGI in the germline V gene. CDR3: CASRWGAVNGYTF. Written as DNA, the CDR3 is TGTGCCAGCCGATGGGGGGCAGTCAATGGCTACACCTTC.

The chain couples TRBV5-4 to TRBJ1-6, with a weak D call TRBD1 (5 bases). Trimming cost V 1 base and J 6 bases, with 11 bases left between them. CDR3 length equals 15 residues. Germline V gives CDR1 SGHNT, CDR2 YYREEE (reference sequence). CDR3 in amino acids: CASSLRTSINSPLHF. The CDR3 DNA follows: TGTGCCAGCAGCTTGCGGACAAGTATTAATTCACCCCTCCACTTT.

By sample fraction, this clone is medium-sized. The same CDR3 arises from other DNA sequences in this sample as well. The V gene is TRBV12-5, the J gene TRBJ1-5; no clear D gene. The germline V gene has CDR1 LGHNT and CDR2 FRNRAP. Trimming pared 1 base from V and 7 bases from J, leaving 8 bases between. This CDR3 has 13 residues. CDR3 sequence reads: CASGLGAGQPQHF. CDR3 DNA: TGTGCTAGTGGTTTGGGGGCTGGACAGCCCCAGCATTTT.

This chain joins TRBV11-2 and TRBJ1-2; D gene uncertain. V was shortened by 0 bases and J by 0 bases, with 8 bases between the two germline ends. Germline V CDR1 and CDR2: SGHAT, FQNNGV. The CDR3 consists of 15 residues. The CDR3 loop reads CASSLEGSPNYGYTF. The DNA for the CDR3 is TGTGCCAGCAGCTTAGAAGGGAGCCCTAACTATGGCTACACCTTC.

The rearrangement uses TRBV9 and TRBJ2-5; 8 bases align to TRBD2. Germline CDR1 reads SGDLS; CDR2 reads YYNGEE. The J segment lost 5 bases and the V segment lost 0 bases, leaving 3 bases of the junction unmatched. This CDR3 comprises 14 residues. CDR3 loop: CASSVAPSGETQYF. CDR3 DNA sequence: TGTGCCAGCAGCGTAGCTCCTAGCGGGGAGACCCAGTACTTC.

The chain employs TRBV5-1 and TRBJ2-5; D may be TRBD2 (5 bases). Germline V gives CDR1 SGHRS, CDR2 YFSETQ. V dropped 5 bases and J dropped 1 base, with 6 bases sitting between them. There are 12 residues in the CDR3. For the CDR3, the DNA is TGCGCCAGCAGGGGAGTCCAAGAGACCCAGTACTTC. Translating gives CASRGVQETQYF.

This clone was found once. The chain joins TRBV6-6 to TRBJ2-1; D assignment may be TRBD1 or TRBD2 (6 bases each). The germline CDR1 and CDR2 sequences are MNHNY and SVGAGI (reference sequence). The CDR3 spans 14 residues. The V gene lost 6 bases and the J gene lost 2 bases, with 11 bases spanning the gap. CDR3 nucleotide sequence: TGTGCCAGCAGCTTTAGGGGGGCCTACAATGAGCAGTTCTTC. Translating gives CASSFRGAYNEQFF.

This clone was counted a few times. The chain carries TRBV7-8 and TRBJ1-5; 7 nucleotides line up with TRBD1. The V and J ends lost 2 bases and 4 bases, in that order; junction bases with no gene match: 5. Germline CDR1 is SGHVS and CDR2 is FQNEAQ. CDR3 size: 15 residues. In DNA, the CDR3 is TGTGCCAGCAGCTTATTAGGGGGCTATAATCAGCCCCAGCATTTT. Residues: CASSLLGGYNQPQHF. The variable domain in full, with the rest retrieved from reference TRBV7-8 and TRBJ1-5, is GAGVSQSPRYKVAKRGQDVALRCDPISGHVSLFWYQQALGQGPEFLTYFQNEAQLDKSGLPSDRFFAERPEGSVSTLKIQRTQQEDSAVYLCASSLLGGYNQPQHFGDGTRLSIL.

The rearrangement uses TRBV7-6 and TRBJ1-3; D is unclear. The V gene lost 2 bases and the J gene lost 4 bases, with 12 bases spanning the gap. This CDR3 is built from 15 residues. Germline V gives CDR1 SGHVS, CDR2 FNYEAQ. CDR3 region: CASSLSLVGGNTIYF. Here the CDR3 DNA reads TGTGCCAGCAGCTTATCCCTCGTAGGCGGAAACACCATATATTTT.

In nucleotides, the CDR3 is TGTGCCATCAGTGAGAACAGGGGTTTGGATGGCTACACCTTC. Protein sequence: CAISENRGLDGYTF. This chain links TRBV10-3 with TRBJ1-2; 7 bases match TRBD1. Germline assignment: CDR1 ENHRY and CDR2 SYGVKD. This CDR3 has 14 residues. V dropped 2 bases and J dropped 6; count of bases not matched to a gene: 6.

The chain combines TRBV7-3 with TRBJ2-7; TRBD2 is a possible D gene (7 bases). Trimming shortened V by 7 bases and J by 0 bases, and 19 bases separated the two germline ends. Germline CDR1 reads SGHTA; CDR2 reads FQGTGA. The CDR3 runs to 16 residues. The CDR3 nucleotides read TGTGCCAGCATCTCGGGGCGGGGGCTAAGCTCCTACGAGCAGTACTTC. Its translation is CASISGRGLSSYEQYF. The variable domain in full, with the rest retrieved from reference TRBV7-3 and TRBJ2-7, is GAGVSQTPSNKVTEKGKYVELRCDPISGHTALYWYRQSLGQGPEFLIYFQGTGAADDSGLPNDRFFAVRPEGSVSTLKIQRTERGDSAVYLCASISGRGLSSYEQYFGPGTRLTVT.

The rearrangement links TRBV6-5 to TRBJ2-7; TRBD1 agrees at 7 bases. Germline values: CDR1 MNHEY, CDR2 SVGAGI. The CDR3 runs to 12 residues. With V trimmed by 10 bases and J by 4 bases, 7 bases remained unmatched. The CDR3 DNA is TGTGCCACCCAGGGGGAGAGTTACGAGCAGTACGTC. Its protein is CATQGESYEQYV.

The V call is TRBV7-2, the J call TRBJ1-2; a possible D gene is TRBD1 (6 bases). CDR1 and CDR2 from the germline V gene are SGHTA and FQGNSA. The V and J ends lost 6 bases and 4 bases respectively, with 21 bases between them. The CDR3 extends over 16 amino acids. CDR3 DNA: TGTGCCAGCAGTCCGATCCGGGACACGAGTTCCTATGGCTACACCTTC. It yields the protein CASSPIRDTSSYGYTF.

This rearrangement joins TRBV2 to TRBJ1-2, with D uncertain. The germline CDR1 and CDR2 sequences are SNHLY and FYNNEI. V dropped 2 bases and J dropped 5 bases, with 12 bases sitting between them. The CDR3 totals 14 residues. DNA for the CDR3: TGTGCCAGCAGTGAACGAAGATTGGAATATGGCTACACCTTC. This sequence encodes CASSERRLEYGYTF.

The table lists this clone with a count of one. CDR3: CASSLDGGRQYF. The CDR3 DNA reads as TGTGCCAGCAGCTTAGATGGCGGCCGTCAGTACTTC. This chain joins TRBV7-8 and TRBJ2-4; D is unclear. CDR3 length: 12 residues. The V end was cut by 1 base, the J end by 12 bases, with 10 bases between. The germline gives CDR1 SGHVS, CDR2 FQNEAQ.

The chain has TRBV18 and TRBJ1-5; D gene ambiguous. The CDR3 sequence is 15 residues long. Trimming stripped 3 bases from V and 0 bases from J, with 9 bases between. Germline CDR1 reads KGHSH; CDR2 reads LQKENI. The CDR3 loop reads CASSPAGFSNQPQHF. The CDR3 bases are TGTGCCAGCTCACCGGCAGGATTTAGCAATCAGCCCCAGCATTTT. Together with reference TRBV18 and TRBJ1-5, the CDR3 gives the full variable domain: NAGVMQNPRHLVRRRGQEARLRCSPMKGHSHVYWYRQLPEEGLKFMVYLQKENIIDESGMPKERFSAEFPKEGPSILRIQQVVRGDSAAYFCASSPAGFSNQPQHFGDGTRLSIL.